This T cell receptor (beta chain) came from a study of T cell repertoires in cytomegalovirus infection. Turning to the study itself: Signatures in public TCR beta sequences pointed to both CMV infection and matching HLA type. Notes on the study in general: Carriers of CMV plus the relevant HLA were identified by cumulative public TCR beta family frequency. HLA-C-restricted CMV clonotypes gave the most frequent clonotype in two of eight donors.

This clonotype was seen a handful of times. What it recognizes is unknown. Each CDR3 protein gets one entry after TCRdb re-called the reads with MiXCR. The sample holds more than 200,000 distinct CDR3 sequences, approximately 8.3% seen once. This CDR3 region has 15 residues. V lost 6 bases and J lost 2; bases outside the gene matches: 9. Germline V CDR1 and CDR2: SNHLY, FYNNEI. The chain combines TRBV2 with TRBJ2-5; 7 bases line up with TRBD2. Sample: PBMCs. The sequence was collected from a human donor in good health (CMV status not recorded). Some clones in this sample may be carry-over from other donors' samples. CDR3 nucleotide sequence: TGTGCCAGCAGGGCTGCCGGGGGGAAGCAAGAGACCCAGTACTTC. It specifies CASRAAGGKQETQYF.